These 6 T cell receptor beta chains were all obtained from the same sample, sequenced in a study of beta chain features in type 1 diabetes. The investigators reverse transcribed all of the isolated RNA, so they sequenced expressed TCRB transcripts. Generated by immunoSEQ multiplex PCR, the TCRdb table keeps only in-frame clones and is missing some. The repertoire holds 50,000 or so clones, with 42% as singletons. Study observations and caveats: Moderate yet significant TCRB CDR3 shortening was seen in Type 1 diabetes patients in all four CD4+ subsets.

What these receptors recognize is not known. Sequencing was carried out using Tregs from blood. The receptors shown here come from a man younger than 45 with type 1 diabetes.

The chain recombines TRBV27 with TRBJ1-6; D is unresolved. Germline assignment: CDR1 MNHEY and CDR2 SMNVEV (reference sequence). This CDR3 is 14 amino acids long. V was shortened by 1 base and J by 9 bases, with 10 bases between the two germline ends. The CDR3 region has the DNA TGTGCCAGCAGTTTATTGTTTCGCGGTTCACCCCTCCACTTT. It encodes CASSLLFRGSPLHF.

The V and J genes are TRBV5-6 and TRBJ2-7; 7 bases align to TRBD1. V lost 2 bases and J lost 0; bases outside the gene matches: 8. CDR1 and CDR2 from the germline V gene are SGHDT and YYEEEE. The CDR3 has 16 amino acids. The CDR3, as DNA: TGTGCCAGCAGCTTCCTCGGGACAGCAAGCTCCTACGAGCAGTACTTC. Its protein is CASSFLGTASSYEQYF.

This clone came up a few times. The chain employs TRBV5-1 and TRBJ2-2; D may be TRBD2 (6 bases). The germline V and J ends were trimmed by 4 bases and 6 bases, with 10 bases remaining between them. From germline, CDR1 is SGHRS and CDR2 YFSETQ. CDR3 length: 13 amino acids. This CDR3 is CASSILASGELFF. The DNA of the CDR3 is TGCGCCAGCAGCATACTAGCCTCCGGGGAGCTGTTTTTT.

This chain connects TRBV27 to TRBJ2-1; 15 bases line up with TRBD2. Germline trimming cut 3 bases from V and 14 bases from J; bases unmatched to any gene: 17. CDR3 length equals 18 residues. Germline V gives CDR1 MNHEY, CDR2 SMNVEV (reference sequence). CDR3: CASSLTVAGLAGGRVEFF. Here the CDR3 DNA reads TGTGCCAGCAGTTTGACCGTCGCGGGACTAGCGGGGGGCAGGGTGGAGTTCTTC.

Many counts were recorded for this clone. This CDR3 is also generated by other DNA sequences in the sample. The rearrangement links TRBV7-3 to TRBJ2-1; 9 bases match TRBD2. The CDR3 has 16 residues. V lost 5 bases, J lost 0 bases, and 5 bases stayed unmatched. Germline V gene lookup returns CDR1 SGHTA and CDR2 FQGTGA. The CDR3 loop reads CASSQYSGSSYNEQFF. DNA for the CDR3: TGTGCCAGCAGCCAATATAGCGGGAGCTCCTACAATGAGCAGTTCTTC.

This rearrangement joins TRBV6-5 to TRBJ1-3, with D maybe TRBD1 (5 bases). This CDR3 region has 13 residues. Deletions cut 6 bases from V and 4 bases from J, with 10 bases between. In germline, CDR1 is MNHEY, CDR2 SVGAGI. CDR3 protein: CASRKGAGNTIYF. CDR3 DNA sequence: TGTGCCAGCAGAAAAGGGGCGGGAAACACCATATATTTT.